The 12 T cell receptor beta chains below were found in one sample sequenced in a study of T cells in Graves' hyperthyroidism and ophthalmopathy. Amplification of TCR beta CDR3 regions used RNA as the template. TCR CDR3 regions were first amplified by RT-PCR with HTBI primers. TCRdb fed the multiplex PCR reads into MiXCR, producing one record per CDR3 protein. This table holds about 580,000 distinct CDR3 sequences, roughly 46% found once. Input material: peripheral blood or thyroid tissue (not recorded which). The receptor set was obtained from a woman aged 18-35 years with Graves' hyperthyroidism.

This clonotype was seen many times. The CDR3 sequence: CSVSPRDRNKRYGYTF. DNA for the CDR3: TGCAGCGTCTCCCCCCGGGACAGAAACAAGCGCTATGGCTACACCTTC. The chain carries TRBV29-1 and TRBJ1-2, with 7 nucleotides matching TRBD1. The V and J ends lost 6 bases and 4 bases, in that order; junction bases with no gene match: 17. CDR1 and CDR2 (germline): SQVTM, ANQGSEA. The CDR3 is 16 residues long. Full variable domain (remainder filled in from reference TRBV29-1 and TRBJ1-2): SAVISQKPSRDICQRGTSLTIQCQVDSQVTMMFWYRQQPGQSLTLIATANQGSEATYESGFVIDKFPISRPNLTFSTLTVSNMSPEDSSIYLCSVSPRDRNKRYGYTFGSGTRLTVV.

The chain links TRBV11-2 to TRBJ2-3; maybe TRBD2 (5 bases). The V end was cut by 7 bases, the J end by 5 bases, with 13 bases between. Germline values: CDR1 SGHAT, CDR2 FQNNGV. This CDR3 has 13 amino acids. CDR3 in DNA: TGTGCCAGCACGCCGCGCGGGCAAGATACGCAGTATTTT. Translating gives CASTPRGQDTQYF.

The sample holds many counts of this clonotype. The chain is built from TRBV5-8 and TRBJ1-2; D uncertain. The CDR3 covers 13 residues. In germline, CDR1 is SGHTS, CDR2 YDEGEE. V lost 1 base and J lost 3, with 7 bases in between. For the CDR3, the DNA is TGTGCCAGCAGCTTGCCCCGGGACTATGGCTACACCTTC. It is translated as CASSLPRDYGYTF. Full variable domain (outside the CDR3, taken from reference TRBV5-8 and TRBJ1-2): EAGVTQSPTHLIKTRGQQATLRCSPISGHTSVYWYQQALGLGLQFLLWYDEGEERNRGNFPPRFSGRQFPNYSSELNVNALELEDSALYLCASSLPRDYGYTFGSGTRLTVV.

Regarding this clonotype: The junction departs from germline at one end; a sequencing error may be responsible. The rearrangement joins TRBV10-3 to TRBJ1-2; no clear D gene. The CDR3 extends over 13 amino acids. Per germline, CDR1 ENHRY and CDR2 SYGVKD. This chain's CDR3 is CAISESANYGYTF. CDR3 coding DNA: TGTGCCATCAGTGAGTCGGCCAACTACGGCTACACCTTC.

This clonotype has a count of ten or more. V and J are TRBV20-1 and TRBJ1-2, with 9 bases lining up with TRBD1. The germline V gene encodes CDR1 DFQATT and CDR2 SNEGSKA (reference sequence). There are 11 residues in the CDR3. V was pared by 5 bases and J by 6 bases, with 1 base of the junction left unmatched. CDR3 protein: CSAWDRDGYTF. The CDR3 bases are TGCAGTGCTTGGGACAGGGATGGCTACACCTTC.

A single count supports this clonotype. The DNA is omitted, as the CDR3 cannot be located on it reliably, and the CDR3 follows TCRdb's listing. The chain recombines TRBV25-1 with TRBJ1-5. The CDR3 totals 17 residues, both ends included. Germline CDR1 is MGHDK and CDR2 is SYGVNS. CDR3 residues: CACSAREESSGNQPQHF.

About this clonotype itself: This may arise from a read error, as a much more abundant clone is one base away. The V and J genes are TRBV20-1 and TRBJ1-4; 7 bases match TRBD1. The germline gives CDR1 DFQATT, CDR2 SNEGSKA (reference sequence). This CDR3 has 13 residues. V shed 4 bases, J shed 6 bases, and the junction held 5 bases outside the gene matches. The CDR3 DNA reads TGCAGTGCTATAGACAGGGTCTATGAAAAACTGTTTTTT. Protein product: CSAIDRVYEKLFF.

This clonotype was found many times. Here the CDR3 reads CSARGTTSSYEQYF. The CDR3 bases are TGCAGTGCTAGAGGCACTACGAGCTCCTACGAGCAGTACTTC. V usage is TRBV20-1 and J usage is TRBJ2-7; D remains unclear. The CDR3 has 14 amino acids. V dropped 1 base and J dropped 0 bases, with 10 bases sitting between them. From germline, CDR1 is DFQATT and CDR2 SNEGSKA (reference sequence).

The V gene is TRBV27, the J gene TRBJ1-2, with no clear D. Trimming removed 5 bases at V and 10 bases at J, with 17 bases between. The CDR3 runs to 13 residues. Germline V CDR1 and CDR2: MNHEY, SMNVEV (reference sequence). CDR3 nucleotide sequence: TGTGCCAGCAGTGCACTCCGGGCGGATCCCTACACCTTC. Translating gives CASSALRADPYTF.

This clonotype came up many times. The chain is built from TRBV12-3 or TRBV12-4 and TRBJ2-7; D gene ambiguous. V was clipped by 5 bases and J by 1 base, with 12 bases between them. CDR3 length: 14 residues. CDR3 bases: TGTGCCAGCAGTCCAGACGGCAGATCCTACGAGCAGTACTTC. Translation gives CASSPDGRSYEQYF.

This clonotype has ten or more counts. The CDR3 coding sequence is TGTGCCAGCAGCGGCGAAGGGGGACAGGGGACCGGGGAGCTGTTTTTT. As protein: CASSGEGGQGTGELFF. The chain uses TRBV7-6 and TRBJ2-2, with 10 positions matching TRBD1. This CDR3 spans 16 amino acids. The V gene's germline CDR1 is SGHVS and CDR2 FNYEAQ. Trimming cost V 5 bases and J 5 bases; bases outside gene matches: 8.

V usage is TRBV5-1 and J usage is TRBJ1-5, with D unresolved. CDR1 is SGHRS, CDR2 YFSETQ, per germline. There are 15 residues in the CDR3. V shed 0 bases and J shed 7 bases, with 14 bases lying between them. The chain's CDR3 is CASSLVTGGYQPQHF. The CDR3 nucleotides are TGCGCCAGCAGCTTGGTCACGGGAGGATACCAGCCCCAGCATTTT.